The 4 T cell receptor beta chains in this list originate from one sample, sequenced in a study of shared clonotypes between healthy human individuals. The data were produced by immunoSEQ multiplex PCR, yet TCRdb's version contains in-frame clones alone and is incomplete. This table has hundreds of thousands of clones, about 97% appearing once. Sequences were obtained from naive CD4+ T cells sorted from blood. Indicated subset: CD45RA+ positively selected. The receptors were sampled from a woman under 40 in good health.

The chain is built from TRBV5-6 and TRBJ1-1; D is undetermined. Per germline, CDR1 SGHDT and CDR2 YYEEEE. The V gene lost 4 bases and the J gene lost 10 bases, with 20 bases spanning the gap. This CDR3 contains 14 residues. The CDR3 nucleotides are TGTGCCAGCAGCCCGGAGGGCAGGACGGGAGGAGCTTTCTTT. This translates into CASSPEGRTGGAFF.

The chain combines TRBV9 with TRBJ2-1; 8 bases are shared with TRBD2. Germline CDR1 is SGDLS and CDR2 is YYNGEE. The CDR3 totals 17 residues. Losses at the gene ends were 1 base for V and 6 bases for J; bases not matched to a gene: 12. The CDR3 loop reads CASSVTSGPSGVNEQFF. The CDR3 DNA reads TGTGCCAGCAGCGTAACTAGCGGCCCCTCGGGAGTCAATGAGCAGTTCTTC.

A note on this clone: A read error may account for a junction end that differs from germline. The rearrangement links TRBV20-1 to TRBJ1-2; D may be TRBD1 (5 bases). CDR1 is DFQATT, CDR2 SNEGSKA, per germline (reference sequence). The CDR3 is 11 residues long. The CDR3 protein is CSARAAWGWLF. The CDR3 nucleotides are TGCAGTGCTAGAGCCGCCTGGGGGTGGCTCTTC.

The table lists this clone with a count of one. The rearrangement links TRBV7-6 to TRBJ2-2; 8 bases map to TRBD2. CDR3 length: 16 residues. CDR1 is SGHVS, CDR2 FNYEAQ, per germline. V dropped 6 bases and J dropped 7; count of bases not matched to a gene: 13. The CDR3 loop reads CASRSQGAGVIGELFF. DNA of the CDR3: TGTGCCAGCAGGTCCCAAGGAGCGGGAGTTATCGGGGAGCTGTTTTTT.